Following are 26 T cell receptor beta chains from one sample sequenced in a study of molecular identifiers for immune sequencing clone quantification. Each CDR3 protein is one row after TCRdb ran MiXCR on the PCR reads. The sample yields under 650,000 distinct CDR3 sequences, about 20% seen once. Material for sequencing was naive CD8+ T cells from blood, with Jurkat cell RNA spiked in. Indicated subset: FACS-sorted CD8+CD4-CCR7+CD45RA+ naive T cells. These receptors were taken from a human donor in good health. Some libraries in this study had Jurkat cell RNA spiked in.

At least ten counts were recorded for this clonotype. The chain uses TRBV12-5 and TRBJ1-2; D gene ambiguous. The CDR3 extends over 13 amino acids. The V gene lost 2 bases and the J gene lost 2 bases, with 6 bases spanning the gap. Germline loops: CDR1 LGHNT, CDR2 FRNRAP. The CDR3, as DNA: TGTGCTAGTGGTTTGCCCGGGAACTATGGCTACACCTTC. This gives the protein CASGLPGNYGYTF.

Comments on this clonotype: This may arise from a read error, as a much more abundant clone is one base away. The chain is built from TRBV7-7 and TRBJ2-7; D remains ambiguous. Germline V gives CDR1 SSHAT, CDR2 FNYEAQ (reference sequence). The CDR3 is 15 amino acids. The CDR3 loop is CASSPTLGWSYELYF. DNA of the CDR3: TGTGCCAGCAGCCCGACCCTAGGGTGGTCCTACGAGCTGTACTTC.

The table lists this clonotype with many counts. The chain has TRBV19 and TRBJ2-3, with a tentative D call TRBD2 (5 bases). The CDR3 has 16 residues. V lost 3 bases, J lost 2 bases, and 15 bases lay in between. The germline V gene encodes CDR1 LNHDA and CDR2 SQIVND (reference sequence). The CDR3 bases are TGTGCCAGTAGTATCTCGGACGGAGGACCCACAGATACGCAGTATTTT. This gives the protein CASSISDGGPTDTQYF.

This clonotype turned up a few times. The chain recombines TRBV7-9 with TRBJ2-7, with a possible D match to TRBD2 (6 bases). With 3 bases removed from V and 6 bases from J, the gap between germline ends came to 18 bases. The CDR3 runs 15 residues. The V gene's germline CDR1 is SEHNR and CDR2 FQNEAQ (reference sequence). The CDR3 DNA sequence: TGTGCCAGCAGCTTTGTGCGTGGGACTGGCGGCGAGCAGTACTTC. As protein: CASSFVRGTGGEQYF.

The chain couples TRBV6-6 to TRBJ1-2; 11 bases line up with TRBD1. This CDR3 region has 19 residues. V lost 6 bases to trimming and J lost 4 bases; unmatched junction nucleotides: 19. CDR1 MNHNY and CDR2 SVGAGI come from the germline V gene (reference sequence). CDR3 protein: CASSSTLWSNGQGAYGYTF. The CDR3 DNA follows: TGTGCCAGCAGCTCGACCCTTTGGTCGAACGGACAGGGGGCCTATGGCTACACCTTC.

This clonotype was seen at least ten times. The chain recombines TRBV28 with TRBJ2-7; tentatively, D is TRBD1 or TRBD2 (6 bases each). CDR3 size: 15 residues. Germline loops: CDR1 MDHEN, CDR2 SYDVKM. V lost 5 bases and J 1 base, leaving 15 bases between the germline ends. CDR3 in amino acids: CASSALGGLSYEQYF. The CDR3 bases are TGTGCCAGCAGTGCCCTTGGGGGGCTGTCCTACGAGCAGTACTTC.

This clonotype was recorded at least ten times. The chain has TRBV10-3 and TRBJ2-3; 7 positions agree with TRBD1. The ends lost 2 bases at V and 4 bases at J; junction bases unmatched: 3. The CDR3 has 14 amino acids. The germline CDR1 and CDR2 sequences are ENHRY and SYGVKD. The CDR3 region has the DNA TGTGCCATCAGTGAGCCGACAGGGCCAGATACGCAGTATTTT. The encoded protein is CAISEPTGPDTQYF.

The V and J genes are TRBV11-2 and TRBJ1-2; perhaps TRBD1 as D (5 bases). V shed 0 bases and J shed 4 bases, with 9 bases lying between them. Germline CDR1 reads SGHAT; CDR2 reads FQNNGV. The CDR3 has 14 residues. CDR3 sequence reads: CASSLESTAYGYTF. The DNA for the CDR3 is TGTGCCAGCAGCTTAGAGTCGACAGCCTATGGCTACACCTTC. Based on the CDR3 plus reference TRBV11-2 and TRBJ1-2, the full variable domain is EAGVAQSPRYKIIEKRQSVAFWCNPISGHATLYWYQQILGQGPKLLIQFQNNGVVDDSQLPKDRFSAERLKGVDSTLKIQPAKLEDSAVYLCASSLESTAYGYTFGSGTRLTVV.

This clonotype was counted many times. This chain connects TRBV30 to TRBJ1-6, with TRBD1 identical over 7 bases. The CDR3 is 17 residues long. Looked up from germline, CDR1 is GTSNPN and CDR2 is SVGIG (reference sequence). V was clipped by 7 bases and J by 9 bases; unmatched bases: 21. CDR3 in amino acids: CAFVEGAERSLRSPLHF. As DNA, the CDR3 is TGTGCCTTTGTCGAGGGGGCGGAGAGGTCCCTTCGTTCACCCCTCCACTTT.

This sequence joins TRBV9 and TRBJ2-5; 7 bases align to TRBD2. CDR1 and CDR2 from the germline V gene are SGDLS and YYNGEE. The CDR3 totals 15 residues. Trimming cost V 4 bases and J 4 bases; bases outside gene matches: 10. CDR3 in DNA: TGTGCCAGCAGCCCCGCGGGAGACGGGCGAGAGACCCAGTACTTC. As protein: CASSPAGDGRETQYF.

This clonotype was detected ten times or more. The V and J genes are TRBV28 and TRBJ2-4; D remains ambiguous. Germline V gene sequence: CDR1 MDHEN, CDR2 SYDVKM. Trimming shortened V by 6 bases and J by 0 bases, and 9 bases separated the two germline ends. The CDR3 is made up of 14 amino acids. The CDR3 here is CASRFFLAKNIQYF. In DNA form, the CDR3 reads TGTGCCAGCAGGTTCTTCTTAGCCAAAAACATTCAGTACTTC.

The chain employs TRBV5-1 and TRBJ1-2; 7 nucleotides align to TRBD1. The CDR3 has 14 amino acids. The trim removed 4 bases at V and 4 bases at J, leaving 7 bases unmatched. The germline V gene has CDR1 SGHRS and CDR2 YFSETQ. The CDR3 DNA reads TGCGCCAGCAGCGCCGACAGGGTTCCCTATGGCTACACCTTC. It codes for CASSADRVPYGYTF.

V is TRBV29-1 and J is TRBJ1-2; 11 bases fit TRBD1. V dropped 4 bases and J dropped 6; count of bases not matched to a gene: 16. The CDR3 contains 17 residues. Germline V CDR1 and CDR2: SQVTM, ANQGSEA. CDR3 sequence (DNA): TGCAGCGTTGTAGGGGGGACAGGGGGAGCTTGGAAAGATGGCTACACCTTC. As protein: CSVVGGTGGAWKDGYTF.

This clonotype has ten or more counts. The chain recombines TRBV3-1 with TRBJ2-7, with D perhaps TRBD2 (6 bases). The ends were cut back, 3 bases at V and 4 bases at J, with 16 bases in the middle. CDR1 is LGHDT, CDR2 YNNKEL, per germline (reference sequence). This CDR3 is built from 15 residues. This chain's CDR3 is CASSQTQAGRYEQYF. The CDR3 region has the DNA TGTGCCAGCAGCCAGACCCAGGCGGGGAGGTACGAGCAGTACTTC.

The rearrangement joins TRBV4-3 to TRBJ2-3, with D uncertain. Germline V gene lookup returns CDR1 LGHNA and CDR2 YSLEER. V shed 4 bases and J shed 1 base, with 12 bases lying between them. The CDR3 runs 15 residues. The CDR3: CASSLRPERTDTQYF. CDR3 nucleotide sequence: TGCGCCAGCAGCCTTCGCCCTGAACGCACAGATACGCAGTATTTT.

CDR3 in amino acids: CASSIPSTGELFF. In DNA form, the CDR3 reads TGTGCCAGCAGCATCCCCAGCACCGGGGAGCTGTTTTTT. The chain carries TRBV11-3 and TRBJ2-2; D is unclear. CDR1 is SGHNT, CDR2 YENEEA, per germline. The CDR3 is 13 residues long. The ends were cut back, 5 bases at V and 4 bases at J, with 8 bases in the middle.

This clonotype was counted ten times or more. The chain is built from TRBV14 and TRBJ2-2; the D is unclear. Germline-derived CDR1 and CDR2 are SGHDN and FVKESK. Trimming took 0 bases from V and 4 from J, leaving 3 bases between them. The CDR3 runs 13 residues. This chain's CDR3 is CASSQDRTGELFF. The CDR3 bases are TGTGCCAGCAGCCAAGATCGCACCGGGGAGCTGTTTTTT.

This clonotype was recorded a few times. A much larger clone is a single base away; this may be a read error. The chain joins TRBV21-1 to TRBJ2-5. TRBV21-1 is flagged as a pseudogene. CDR3 length: 10 amino acids. CDR3 residues: CAGSKETQYF. Here the CDR3 DNA reads TGTGCCGGCAGCAAAGAGACCCAGTACTTC.

The chain couples TRBV30 to TRBJ2-7; unclear D gene. Trimming took 3 bases from V and 8 from J, leaving 14 bases between them. Germline CDR1 and CDR2: GTSNPN and SVGIG (reference sequence). The CDR3 is made up of 12 amino acids. CDR3 DNA: TGTGCCTGGAGGGACCCCGCCCTCAAGCAGTACTTC. This codes for CAWRDPALKQYF.

This clonotype was recorded many times. This chain uses TRBV7-2 with TRBJ2-3, with 10 positions matching TRBD1. The V gene's germline CDR1 is SGHTA and CDR2 FQGNSA. The CDR3 contains 16 residues. V trimming: 0 bases; J trimming: 2 bases; junction bases outside the gene matches: 2. CDR3 in amino acids: CASSLAGTGATDTQYF. The CDR3 DNA reads as TGTGCCAGCAGCTTAGCCGGGACAGGGGCCACAGATACGCAGTATTTT.

This clonotype has ten or more counts. V usage is TRBV4-1 and J usage is TRBJ2-7; the D is unclear. Per the germline V gene, CDR1 is MGHRA and CDR2 is YSYEKL. The CDR3 consists of 15 residues. Trimming left V 0 bases short and J 4 bases short, with 13 bases between. CDR3 in amino acids: CASSQDSGGPYEQYF. In nucleotides, the CDR3 is TGCGCCAGCAGCCAAGATTCGGGCGGACCGTACGAGCAGTACTTC.

The CDR3 loop is CASSQGTRGTKANVLTF. For the CDR3, the DNA is TGCGCCAGCAGCCAAGGGACAAGGGGAACTAAGGCCAACGTCCTGACTTTC. The gene calls are TRBV4-3 and TRBJ2-6; possibly TRBD1 for D (5 bases). Per the germline V gene, CDR1 is LGHNA and CDR2 is YSLEER. V lost 1 base and J lost 6, with 16 bases in between. This CDR3 is built from 17 residues.

This clonotype has ten or more counts. The chain employs TRBV12-3 or TRBV12-4 and TRBJ2-5, with 9 bases aligning to TRBD1. V shed 6 bases and J 5 bases; nucleotides not matched to a gene: 10. The CDR3 sequence is 15 residues long. The CDR3 loop is CASREPGQGDETQYF. The CDR3, as DNA: TGTGCCAGCAGGGAACCGGGACAGGGAGATGAGACCCAGTACTTC.

The chain couples TRBV4-3 to TRBJ2-7; 8 bases line up with TRBD1. The V gene's germline CDR1 is LGHNA and CDR2 YSLEER. The CDR3 loop spans 15 amino acids. V lost 1 base, J lost 3 bases, and 5 bases stayed unmatched. CDR3 loop: CASSQGADRVYEQYF. In DNA form, the CDR3 reads TGCGCCAGCAGCCAAGGTGCGGACAGGGTCTACGAGCAGTACTTC.

This clonotype was recorded many times. The chain carries TRBV10-3 and TRBJ2-7; possibly TRBD2 for D (7 bases). The CDR3 is 15 residues long. Germline CDR1 reads ENHRY; CDR2 reads SYGVKD. V lost 7 bases and J 6 bases, leaving 22 bases between the germline ends. This CDR3 is CAITQGRGAVVEQYF. Here the CDR3 DNA reads TGTGCCATCACCCAAGGGAGGGGGGCTGTTGTCGAGCAGTACTTC.

In its sample, this clonotype was seen many times. This sequence joins TRBV6-2 or TRBV6-3 and TRBJ2-3; tentatively, D is TRBD2 (5 bases). The CDR3 spans 14 residues. V was trimmed by 5 bases and J by 4 bases, leaving 13 bases between them. Germline-derived CDR1 and CDR2 are MNHEY and SVGEGT. This CDR3 is CASSPGSWADTQYF. CDR3 sequence (DNA): TGTGCCAGCAGTCCGGGATCCTGGGCAGATACGCAGTATTTT.